The entry below describes one T cell receptor (beta chain). Profiling relied on immunoSEQ multiplex PCR, and the TCRdb table lists in-frame clones only, not all of them. The repertoire consists of 300,000 to 450,000 clones, with approximately 86% occurring once and the leading ten covering roughly 3.1%. This sample was taken from a study of blood T cell repertoires in COVID-19. Trimming removed 0 bases from V and 4 bases from J, with 10 bases in between. CDR3 length: 15 amino acids. Germline V lookup: CDR1 LNHNV, CDR2 YYDKDF (reference sequence). The V call is TRBV15, the J call TRBJ2-1; D is uncertain. What was sequenced was peripheral blood. The receptor's source is a human donor in a cohort sampled during active COVID-19. DNA for the CDR3: TGTGCCACCAGCAGAGATCGAGAACCTTACAATGAGCAGTTCTTC. It is translated as CATSRDREPYNEQFF.